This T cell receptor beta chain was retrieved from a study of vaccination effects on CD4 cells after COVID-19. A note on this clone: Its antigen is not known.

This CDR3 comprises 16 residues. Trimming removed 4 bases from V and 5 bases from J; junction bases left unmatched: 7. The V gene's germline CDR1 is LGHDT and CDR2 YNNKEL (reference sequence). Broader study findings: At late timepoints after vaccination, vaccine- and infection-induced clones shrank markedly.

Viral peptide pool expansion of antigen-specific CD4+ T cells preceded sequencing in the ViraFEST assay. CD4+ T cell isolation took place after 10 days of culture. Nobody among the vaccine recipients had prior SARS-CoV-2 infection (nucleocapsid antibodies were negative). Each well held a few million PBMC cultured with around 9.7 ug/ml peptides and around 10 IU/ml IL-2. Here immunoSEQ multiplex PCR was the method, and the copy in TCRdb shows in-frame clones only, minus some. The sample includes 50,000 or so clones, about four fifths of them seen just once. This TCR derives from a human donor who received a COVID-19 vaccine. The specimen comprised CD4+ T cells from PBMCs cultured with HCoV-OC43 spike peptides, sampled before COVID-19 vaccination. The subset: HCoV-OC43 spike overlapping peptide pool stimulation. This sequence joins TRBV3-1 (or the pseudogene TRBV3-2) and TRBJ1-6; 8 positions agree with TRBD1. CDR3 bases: TGTGCCAGCAGCCGATTACCGGGACAGGATAATTCACCCCTCCACTTT. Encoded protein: CASSRLPGQDNSPLHF.